This is a list of T cell receptor beta chains from one sample in a study of cytomegalovirus exposure and HLA in healthy donors. Repertoires were generated with immunoSEQ multiplex PCR, while TCRdb's copy carries only in-frame clones and drops some. Of 150,000 or so clones in the sample, 80% to 90% were seen once. Sequenced sample: PBMCs. These receptors were taken from a man aged 18 to 30 in good health and CMV-seropositive. Each CDR3 is given with its conserved first and last residue. Each record gives: V gene, CDR3 protein.

>TRBV4-1
CASSQVWAGGSTDTQYF
>TRBV30
CAWNGASGGFTGELFF
>TRBV7-8
CASRKRRVGNTEAFF
>TRBV7-8
CASRPNSGTYEQYF
>TRBV7-6
CASSPSMGTGSYEQYF
>TRBV30
CAGQGANTEAFF
>TRBV4-3
CASSQVSGGYNEQFF
>TRBV10-2
CASSQAGELFF
>TRBV10-3
CAISSPELAGASRPYEQYF
>TRBV7-8
CASSLVSGGSTDTQYF
>TRBV6-5
CASSSTGLMNTEAFF
>TRBV10-1
CASSPEGVETQYF
>TRBV6-5
CASSYSGTGGETQYF
>TRBV5-1
CASSLRPATNEKLFF
>TRBV7-2
CASSLAGQSYNSPLHF
>TRBV15
CATSLRVYANSPLHF
>TRBV7-8
CASSRGRGIGSYEQYF
>TRBV6-1
CASSENGGSHNEQFF
>TRBV29-1
CSVVFRVAVEQFF
>TRBV18
CASSPPGGTPDTQYF
>TRBV29-1
CSGGQGAYEQYF
>TRBV4-1
CASSRLFGANEKLFF
>TRBV12-5
CASGLVEGGDTEAFF
>TRBV9
CASSLDRTAYNEQFF
>TRBV6-5
CASSFDRGLTPLHF
>TRBV9
CASSQLAGNGNEQFF
>TRBV19
CASSIKGASGGNEQFF
>TRBV6-5
CASSSGPVGSLGEQFF
>TRBV5-1
CASSLAPGGQGSYEQYF
>TRBV10-1
CASSESWGSGNIIYF
>TRBV9
CASSYSGAYSEQYF
>TRBV19
CASSMQGRDYGYTF
>TRBV15
CATSRPGDRANYGYTF
>TRBV6-5
CASSLEGNTEAFF
>TRBV7-6
CASTSVQGGTGELFF
>TRBV27
CASTNARGNYGYTF
>TRBV5-6
CASSLGQGIYEQYF
>TRBV7-2
CASSWGQTNYGYTF
>TRBV5-1
CASSFRGSESDTQYF
>TRBV29-1
CSVEGASYEQYF
>TRBV2
CASSQQGNSNQPQHF
>TRBV29-1
CSVLGDYNSPLHF
>TRBV29-1
CSVRTSLGDSPLHF
>TRBV5-4
CASSLEGGGRGETQYF
>TRBV5-1
CASSLVSRGGETQYF